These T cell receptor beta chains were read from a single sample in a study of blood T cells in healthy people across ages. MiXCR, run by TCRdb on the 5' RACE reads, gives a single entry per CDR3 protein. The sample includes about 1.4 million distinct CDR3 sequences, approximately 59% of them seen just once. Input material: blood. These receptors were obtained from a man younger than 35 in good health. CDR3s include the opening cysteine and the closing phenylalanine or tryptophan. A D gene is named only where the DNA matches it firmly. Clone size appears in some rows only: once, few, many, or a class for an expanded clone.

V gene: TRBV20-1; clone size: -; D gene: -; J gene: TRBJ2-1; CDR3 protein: CSASSGATIGEQFF; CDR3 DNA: TGCAGTGCTAGTAGTGGGGCGACGATTGGTGAGCAGTTCTTC
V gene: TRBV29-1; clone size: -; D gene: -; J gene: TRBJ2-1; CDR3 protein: CSVDLARGNEQFF; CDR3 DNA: TGCAGCGTTGATTTGGCTAGGGGGAATGAGCAGTTCTTC
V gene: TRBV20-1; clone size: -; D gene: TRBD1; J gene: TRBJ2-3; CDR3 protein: CSAGGWRGGDTQYF; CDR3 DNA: TGCAGTGCGGGCGGGTGGCGAGGGGGCGATACGCAGTATTTT
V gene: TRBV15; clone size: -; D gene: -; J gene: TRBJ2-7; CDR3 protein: CATSRVGFYEQYF; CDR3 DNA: TGTGCCACCAGCAGAGTAGGGTTCTACGAGCAGTACTTC
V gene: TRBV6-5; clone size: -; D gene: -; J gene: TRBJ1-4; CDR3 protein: CASSYRTPTNEKLFF; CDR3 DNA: TGTGCCAGCAGTTACCGGACACCAACTAATGAAAAACTGTTTTTT
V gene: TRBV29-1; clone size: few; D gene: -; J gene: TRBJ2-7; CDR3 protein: CSVESGFSYEQYF; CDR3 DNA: TGCAGCGTTGAATCGGGGTTCTCCTACGAGCAGTACTTC
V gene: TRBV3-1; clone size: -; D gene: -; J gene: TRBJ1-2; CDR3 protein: CASSQGLQTNNYGYTF; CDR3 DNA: TGTGCCAGCAGCCAAGGACTGCAGACTAACAACTATGGCTACACCTTC
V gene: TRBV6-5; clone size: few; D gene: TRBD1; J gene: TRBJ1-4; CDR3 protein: CASSDEQGSDEKLFF; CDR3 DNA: TGTGCCAGCAGTGACGAACAGGGGTCGGATGAAAAACTGTTTTTT
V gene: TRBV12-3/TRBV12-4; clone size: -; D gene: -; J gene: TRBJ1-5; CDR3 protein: CASSELGYQPQHF; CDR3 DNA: TGTGCCAGCAGTGAGCTCGGGTATCAGCCCCAGCATTTT
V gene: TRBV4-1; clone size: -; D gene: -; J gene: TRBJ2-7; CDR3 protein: CASSQDPRWGYEQYF; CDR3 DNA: TGCGCCAGCAGCCAAGATCCCAGGTGGGGCTACGAGCAGTACTTC
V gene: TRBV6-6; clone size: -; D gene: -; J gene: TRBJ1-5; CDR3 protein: CASSFEVSNQPQHF; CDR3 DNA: TGTGCCAGCAGTTTTGAAGTTAGCAATCAGCCCCAGCATTTT
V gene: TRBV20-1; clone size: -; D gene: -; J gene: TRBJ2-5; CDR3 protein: CSAQTTTLRETQYF; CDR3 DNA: TGCAGTGCTCAAACTACTACCTTGAGGGAGACCCAGTACTTC
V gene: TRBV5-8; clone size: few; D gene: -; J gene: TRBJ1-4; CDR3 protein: CASSFLPPDEKLFF; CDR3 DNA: TGTGCCAGCAGCTTCTTACCGCCGGATGAAAAACTGTTTTTT
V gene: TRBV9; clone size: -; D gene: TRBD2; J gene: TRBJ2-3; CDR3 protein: CASSVGFSGADTQYF; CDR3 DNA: TGTGCCAGCAGCGTAGGATTCAGCGGGGCAGATACGCAGTATTTT
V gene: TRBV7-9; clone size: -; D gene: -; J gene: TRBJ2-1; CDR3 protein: CASSFFGQSSYNEQFF; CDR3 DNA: TGTGCCAGCAGCTTCTTTGGACAGAGCTCCTACAATGAGCAGTTCTTC
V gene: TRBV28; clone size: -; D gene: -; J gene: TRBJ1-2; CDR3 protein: CASRWRGNYGYTF; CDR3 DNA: TGTGCCAGCAGATGGAGGGGAAACTATGGCTACACCTTC
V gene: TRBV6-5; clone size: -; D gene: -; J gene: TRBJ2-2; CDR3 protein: CASSYRRDGELFF; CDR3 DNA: TGTGCCAGCAGTTACCGGCGGGACGGGGAGCTGTTTTTT
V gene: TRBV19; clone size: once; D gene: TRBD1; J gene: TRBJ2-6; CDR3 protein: CASSGPRQGTGANVLTF; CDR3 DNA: TGTGCCAGTAGTGGTCCTCGACAGGGTACTGGGGCCAACGTCCTGACTTTC
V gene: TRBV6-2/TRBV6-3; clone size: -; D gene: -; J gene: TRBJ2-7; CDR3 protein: CASVGDYAGEQYF; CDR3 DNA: TGTGCCAGCGTAGGGGATTACGCAGGAGAGCAGTACTTC
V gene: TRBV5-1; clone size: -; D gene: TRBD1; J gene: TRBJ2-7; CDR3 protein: CASSLERTGLGEQYF; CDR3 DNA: TGCGCCAGCAGCTTGGAGCGGACAGGTCTCGGCGAGCAGTACTTC
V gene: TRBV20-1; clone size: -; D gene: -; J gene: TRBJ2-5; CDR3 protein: CSARDWDSPGGTQYF; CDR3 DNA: TGCAGTGCTAGAGATTGGGACAGCCCGGGGGGTACCCAGTACTTC
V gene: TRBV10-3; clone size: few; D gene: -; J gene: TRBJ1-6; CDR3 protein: CAISESPNSPLHF; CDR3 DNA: TGTGCCATCAGTGAGTCTCCCAATTCACCCCTCCACTTT
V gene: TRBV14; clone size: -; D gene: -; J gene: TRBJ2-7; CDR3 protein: CASSPWVPEQYF; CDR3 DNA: TGTGCCAGCAGCCCCTGGGTTCCCGAGCAGTACTTC
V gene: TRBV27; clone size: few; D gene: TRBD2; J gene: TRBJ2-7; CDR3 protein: CASRGGDYHTYEQYF; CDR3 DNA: TGTGCCAGCAGGGGAGGGGACTACCATACCTACGAGCAGTACTTC
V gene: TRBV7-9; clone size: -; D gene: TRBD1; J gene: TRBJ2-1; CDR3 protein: CASSLERTGAAEQFF; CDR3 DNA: TGTGCCAGCAGCTTAGAAAGGACAGGGGCTGCTGAGCAGTTCTTC
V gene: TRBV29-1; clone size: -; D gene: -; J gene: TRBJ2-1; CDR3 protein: CSAPAATYNEQFF; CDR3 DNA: TGCAGCGCCCCGGCCGCGACCTACAATGAGCAGTTCTTC
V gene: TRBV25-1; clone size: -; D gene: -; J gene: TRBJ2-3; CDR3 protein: CASSESENTQYF; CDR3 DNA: TGTGCCAGCAGTGAATCCGAAAATACGCAGTATTTT
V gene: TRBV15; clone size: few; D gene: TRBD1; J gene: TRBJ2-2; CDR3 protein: CATSRDRGNTGELFF; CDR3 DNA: TGTGCCACCAGCAGGGACAGGGGGAACACCGGGGAGCTGTTTTTT
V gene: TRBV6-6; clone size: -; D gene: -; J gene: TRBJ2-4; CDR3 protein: CASSFSVEEGKNIQYF; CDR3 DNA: TGTGCCAGCAGTTTCTCCGTTGAAGAGGGCAAAAACATTCAGTACTTC
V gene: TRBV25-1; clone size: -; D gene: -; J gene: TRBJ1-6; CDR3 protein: CASSAQGLSSPLHF; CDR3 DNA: TGTGCCAGCAGTGCCCAGGGGTTAAGTTCACCCCTCCACTTT
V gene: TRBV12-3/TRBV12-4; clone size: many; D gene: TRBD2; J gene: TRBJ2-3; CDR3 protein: CASSSLAGSTDTQYF; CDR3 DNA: TGTGCCAGCAGTTCCCTAGCGGGGAGCACAGATACGCAGTATTTT
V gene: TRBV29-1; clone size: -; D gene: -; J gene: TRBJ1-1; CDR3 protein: CSVAPGGGPAFF; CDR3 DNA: TGCAGCGTTGCTCCGGGAGGTGGTCCGGCTTTCTTT
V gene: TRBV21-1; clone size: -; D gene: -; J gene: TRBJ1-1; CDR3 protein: CAIPDRYRTEAFF; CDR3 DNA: TGTGCCATTCCAGACAGGTATAGGACTGAAGCTTTCTTT
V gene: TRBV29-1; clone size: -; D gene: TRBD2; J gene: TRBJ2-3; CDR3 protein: CSVGWETSGTSTDTQYF; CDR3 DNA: TGCAGCGTTGGATGGGAGACTAGCGGGACTAGCACAGATACGCAGTATTTT
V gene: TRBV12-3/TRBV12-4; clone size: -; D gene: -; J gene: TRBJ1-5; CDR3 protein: CASSERGAGNQPQHF; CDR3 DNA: TGTGCCAGCAGTGAACGGGGAGCGGGCAATCAGCCCCAGCATTTT
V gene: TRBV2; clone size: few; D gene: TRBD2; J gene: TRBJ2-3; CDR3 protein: CASPLAGSDTQYF; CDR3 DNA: TGTGCCAGCCCCCTAGCGGGAAGTGATACGCAGTATTTT
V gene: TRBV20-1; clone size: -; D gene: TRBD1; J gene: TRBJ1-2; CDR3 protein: CSAADRGGYTF; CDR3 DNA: TGCAGTGCCGCTGACAGGGGAGGCTACACCTTC
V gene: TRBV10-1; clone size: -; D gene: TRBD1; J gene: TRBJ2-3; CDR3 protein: CASSESTGADTQYF; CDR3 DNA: TGCGCCAGCAGTGAGTCGACAGGGGCAGATACGCAGTATTTT
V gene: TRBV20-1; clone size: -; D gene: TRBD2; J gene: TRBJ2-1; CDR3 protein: CSASSPGLRHNEQFF; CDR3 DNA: TGCAGTGCCTCAAGTCCGGGACTACGACACAATGAGCAGTTCTTC
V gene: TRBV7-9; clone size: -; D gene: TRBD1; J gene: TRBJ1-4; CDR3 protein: CASSSPDRGKEKLFF; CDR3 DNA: TGTGCCAGCAGCTCCCCAGACAGGGGGAAGGAAAAACTGTTTTTT
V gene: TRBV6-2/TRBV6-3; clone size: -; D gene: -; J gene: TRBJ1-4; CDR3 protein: CASSYAAGSVGKLFF; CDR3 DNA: TGTGCCAGCAGTTACGCGGCAGGGAGTGTCGGAAAACTGTTTTTT
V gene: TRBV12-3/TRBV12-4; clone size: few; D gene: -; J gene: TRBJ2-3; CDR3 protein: CASIRGGRLTQYF; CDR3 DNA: TGTGCCAGCATTAGGGGGGGCCGGCTTACGCAGTATTTT
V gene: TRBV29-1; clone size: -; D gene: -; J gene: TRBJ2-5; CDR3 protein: CSVLPGPAGETQYF; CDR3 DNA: TGCAGCGTTCTCCCGGGACCCGCGGGAGAGACCCAGTACTTC
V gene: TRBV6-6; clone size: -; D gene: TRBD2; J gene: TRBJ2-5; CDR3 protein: CASSYTIAGGKETQYF; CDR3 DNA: TGTGCCAGCAGTTACACAATAGCGGGAGGGAAAGAGACCCAGTACTTC
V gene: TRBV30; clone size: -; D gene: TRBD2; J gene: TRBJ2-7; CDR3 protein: CALHSGRAFEQYF; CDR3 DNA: TGTGCCTTACATAGCGGGAGGGCCTTTGAGCAGTACTTC
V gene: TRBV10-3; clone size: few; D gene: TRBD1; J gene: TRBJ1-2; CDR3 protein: CAISESPGQRNYGYTF; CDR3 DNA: TGTGCCATCAGTGAGTCCCCGGGACAGCGCAACTATGGCTACACCTTC
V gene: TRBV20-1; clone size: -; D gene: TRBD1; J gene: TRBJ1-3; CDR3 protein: CSAMAGQGAIWGDTIYF; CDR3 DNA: TGCAGTGCTATGGCAGGACAGGGGGCGATTTGGGGAGACACCATATATTTT
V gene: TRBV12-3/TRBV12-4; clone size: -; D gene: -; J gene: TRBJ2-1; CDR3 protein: CASSWTANNEQFF; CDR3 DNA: TGTGCCAGCAGCTGGACAGCGAACAATGAGCAGTTCTTC
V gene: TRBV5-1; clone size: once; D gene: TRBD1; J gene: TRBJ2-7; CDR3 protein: CASSFGTGESYEQYF; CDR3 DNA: TGCGCCAGCAGCTTCGGGACAGGGGAAAGCTACGAGCAGTACTTC
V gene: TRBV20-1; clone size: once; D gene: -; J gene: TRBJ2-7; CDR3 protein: CSARSVSSSYEQYF; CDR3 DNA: TGCAGTGCTAGGTCAGTGTCGAGCTCCTACGAGCAGTACTTC
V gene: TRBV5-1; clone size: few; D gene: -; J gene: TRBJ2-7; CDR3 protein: CASRDSRGLPYEQYF; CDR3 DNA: TGCGCCAGCAGGGACTCCAGGGGTCTGCCCTACGAGCAGTACTTC
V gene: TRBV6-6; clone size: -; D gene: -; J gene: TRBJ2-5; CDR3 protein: CASSYGGLEETQYF; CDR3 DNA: TGTGCCAGCAGTTACGGGGGGCTCGAAGAGACCCAGTACTTC
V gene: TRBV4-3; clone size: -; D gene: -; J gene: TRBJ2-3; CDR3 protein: CASSPTPRGRTDTQYF; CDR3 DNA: TGCGCCAGCAGCCCAACACCGCGGGGGCGCACAGATACGCAGTATTTT
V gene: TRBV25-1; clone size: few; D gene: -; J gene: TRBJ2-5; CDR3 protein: CASIGPSSGFQETQYF; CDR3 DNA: TGTGCCAGCATCGGGCCCAGCAGCGGGTTCCAAGAGACCCAGTACTTC
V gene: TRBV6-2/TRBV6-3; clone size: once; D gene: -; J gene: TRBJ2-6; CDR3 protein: CASRPIRSGANVLTF; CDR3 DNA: TGTGCCAGCAGACCTATACGCTCTGGGGCCAACGTCCTGACTTTC